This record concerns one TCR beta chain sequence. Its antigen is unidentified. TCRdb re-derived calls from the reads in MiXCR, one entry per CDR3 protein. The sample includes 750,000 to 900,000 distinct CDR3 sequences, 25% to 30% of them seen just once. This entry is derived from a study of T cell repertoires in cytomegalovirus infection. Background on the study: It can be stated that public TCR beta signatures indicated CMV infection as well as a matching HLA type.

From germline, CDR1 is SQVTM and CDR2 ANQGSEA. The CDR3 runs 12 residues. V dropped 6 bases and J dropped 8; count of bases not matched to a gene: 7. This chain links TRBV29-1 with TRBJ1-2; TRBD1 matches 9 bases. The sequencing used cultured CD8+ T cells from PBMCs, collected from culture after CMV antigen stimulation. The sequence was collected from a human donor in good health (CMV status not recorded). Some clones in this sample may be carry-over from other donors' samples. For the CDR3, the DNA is TGCAGCGTGTCCACAGGGGGCAGGGGCTACACCTTC. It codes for CSVSTGGRGYTF.